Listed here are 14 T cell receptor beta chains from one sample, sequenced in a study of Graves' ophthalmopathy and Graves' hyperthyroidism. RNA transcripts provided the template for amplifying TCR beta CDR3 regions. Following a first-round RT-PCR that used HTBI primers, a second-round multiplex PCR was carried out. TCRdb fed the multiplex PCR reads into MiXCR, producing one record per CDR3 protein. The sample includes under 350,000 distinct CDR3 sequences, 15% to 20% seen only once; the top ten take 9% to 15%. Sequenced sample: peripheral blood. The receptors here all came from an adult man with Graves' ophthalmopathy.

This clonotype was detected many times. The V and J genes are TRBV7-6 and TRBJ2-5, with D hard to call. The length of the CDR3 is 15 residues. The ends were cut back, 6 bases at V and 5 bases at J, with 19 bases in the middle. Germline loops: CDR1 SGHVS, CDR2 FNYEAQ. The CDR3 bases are TGTGCCAGCAGTTCGGGCCCGCGGCAAGGGGAGACCCAGTACTTC. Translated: CASSSGPRQGETQYF.

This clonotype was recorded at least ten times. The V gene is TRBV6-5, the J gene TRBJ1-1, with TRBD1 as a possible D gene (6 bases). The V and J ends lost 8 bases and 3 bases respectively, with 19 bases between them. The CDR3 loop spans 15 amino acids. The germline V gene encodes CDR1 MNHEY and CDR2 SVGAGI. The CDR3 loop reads CASFGGAQLYTEAFF. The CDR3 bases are TGTGCCAGCTTCGGGGGGGCCCAGCTATACACTGAAGCTTTCTTT.

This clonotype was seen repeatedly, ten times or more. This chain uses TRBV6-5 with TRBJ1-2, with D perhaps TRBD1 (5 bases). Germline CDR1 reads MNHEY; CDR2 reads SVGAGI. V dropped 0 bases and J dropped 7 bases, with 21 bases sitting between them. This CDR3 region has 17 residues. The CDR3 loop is CASSYSPLTRGVGGYTF. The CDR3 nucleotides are TGTGCCAGCAGTTACTCTCCACTCACACGGGGCGTCGGTGGCTACACCTTC.

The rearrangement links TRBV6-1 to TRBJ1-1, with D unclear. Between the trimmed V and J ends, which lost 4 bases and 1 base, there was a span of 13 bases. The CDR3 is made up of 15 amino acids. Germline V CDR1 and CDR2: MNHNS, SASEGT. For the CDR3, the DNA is TGTGCCAGCAGTGGGTGGGGTACTCGGAACACTGAAGCTTTCTTT. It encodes CASSGWGTRNTEAFF.

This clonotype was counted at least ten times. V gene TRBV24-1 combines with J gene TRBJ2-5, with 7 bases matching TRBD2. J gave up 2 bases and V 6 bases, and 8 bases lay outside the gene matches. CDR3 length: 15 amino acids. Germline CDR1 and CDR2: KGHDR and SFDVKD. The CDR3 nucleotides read TGTGCCACCAGTCGGAGCGGGGAACCTCAAGAGACCCAGTACTTC. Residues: CATSRSGEPQETQYF.

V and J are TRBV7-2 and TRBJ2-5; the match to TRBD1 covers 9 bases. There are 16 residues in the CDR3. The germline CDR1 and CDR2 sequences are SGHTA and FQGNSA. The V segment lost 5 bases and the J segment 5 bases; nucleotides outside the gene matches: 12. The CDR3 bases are TGTGCCAGCAGCACTTCCTGGACAGGGGTGGGGGAGACCCAGTACTTC. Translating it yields CASSTSWTGVGETQYF.

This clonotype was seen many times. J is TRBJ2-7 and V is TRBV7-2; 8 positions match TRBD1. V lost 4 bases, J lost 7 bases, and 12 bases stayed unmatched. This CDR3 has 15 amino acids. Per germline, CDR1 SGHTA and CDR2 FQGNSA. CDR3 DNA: TGTGCCAGCAGCTCGACAGGGGACTCACCGGGGGAGCAGTACTTC. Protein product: CASSSTGDSPGEQYF.

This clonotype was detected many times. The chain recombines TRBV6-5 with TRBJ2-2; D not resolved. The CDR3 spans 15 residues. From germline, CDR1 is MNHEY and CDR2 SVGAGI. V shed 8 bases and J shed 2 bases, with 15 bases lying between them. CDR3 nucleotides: TGTGCCAGCGGTAGAGACATCCGCAACACCGGGGAGCTGTTTTTT. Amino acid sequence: CASGRDIRNTGELFF.

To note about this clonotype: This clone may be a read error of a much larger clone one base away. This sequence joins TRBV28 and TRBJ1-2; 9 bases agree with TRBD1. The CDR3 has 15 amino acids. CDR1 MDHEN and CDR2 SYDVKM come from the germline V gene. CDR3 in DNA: TGTGTCAGCAGTTTATCCACAGGGGGCCTGTATGGCTACACCTTC. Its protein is CVSSLSTGGLYGYTF.

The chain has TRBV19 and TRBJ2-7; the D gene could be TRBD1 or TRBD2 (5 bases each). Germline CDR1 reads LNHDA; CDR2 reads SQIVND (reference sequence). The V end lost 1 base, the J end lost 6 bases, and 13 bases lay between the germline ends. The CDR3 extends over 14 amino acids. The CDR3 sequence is CASSIAEGMGEQYF. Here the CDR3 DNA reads TGTGCCAGTAGTATAGCAGAGGGGATGGGCGAGCAGTACTTC.

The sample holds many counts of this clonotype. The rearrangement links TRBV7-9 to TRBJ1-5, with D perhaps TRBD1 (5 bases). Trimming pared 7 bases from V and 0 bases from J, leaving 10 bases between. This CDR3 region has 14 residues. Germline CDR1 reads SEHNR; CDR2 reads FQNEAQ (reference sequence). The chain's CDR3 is CASTADSSNQPQHF. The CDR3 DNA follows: TGTGCCAGCACGGCCGACAGTAGCAATCAGCCCCAGCATTTT.

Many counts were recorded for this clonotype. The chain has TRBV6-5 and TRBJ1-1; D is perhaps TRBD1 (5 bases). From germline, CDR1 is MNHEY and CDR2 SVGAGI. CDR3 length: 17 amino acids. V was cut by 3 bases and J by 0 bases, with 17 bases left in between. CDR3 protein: CASSYRGLSILNTEAFF. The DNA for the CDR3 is TGTGCCAGCAGTTATAGGGGACTAAGTATCTTGAACACTGAAGCTTTCTTT.

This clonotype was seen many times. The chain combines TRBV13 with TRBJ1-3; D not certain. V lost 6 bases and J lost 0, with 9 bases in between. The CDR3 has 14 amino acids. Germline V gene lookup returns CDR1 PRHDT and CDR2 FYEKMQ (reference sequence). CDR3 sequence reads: CASSRSSSGNTIYF. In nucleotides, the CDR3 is TGTGCCAGCAGTCGGTCCTCCTCTGGAAACACCATATATTTT.

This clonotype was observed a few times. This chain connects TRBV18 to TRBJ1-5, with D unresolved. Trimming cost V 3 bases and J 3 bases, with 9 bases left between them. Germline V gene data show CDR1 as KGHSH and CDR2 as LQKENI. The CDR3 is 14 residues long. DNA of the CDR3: TGTGCCAGCTCACCGGTGGATTTCAATCAGCCCCAGCATTTT. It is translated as CASSPVDFNQPQHF.